This is a list of T cell receptor beta chains from one sample in a study of vaccination and CD4 T cells after COVID-19. These TCRs are of unknown antigen specificity. TCRdb recomputed calls from the PCR reads with MiXCR, one row per CDR3 protein. Among about 20,000 distinct CDR3 sequences listed, around 50% were seen once. The sequenced sample consisted of CD4+ T cells from blood, cultured in vitro. The origin of the receptors is a human donor who had recovered from COVID-19. Both conserved end residues are part of each CDR3. The D gene is left open where the match is weak. Not every row has a clone size; where given, it reads once, few, many or a size class.

J gene: TRBJ1-6; V gene: TRBV19; D gene: NA; clone size: NA; CDR3 DNA: TGTGCCAGTAGCGAGGGCGCGGGATCTTCACCCCTCCACTTT; CDR3 protein: CASSEGAGSSPLHF
J gene: TRBJ1-4; V gene: TRBV6-1; D gene: TRBD1; clone size: NA; CDR3 DNA: TGTGCCAGCAGCGGGGACAGGGGATTAGTAAAACTGTTTTTT; CDR3 protein: CASSGDRGLVKLFF
J gene: TRBJ2-1; V gene: TRBV7-2; D gene: TRBD1; clone size: few; CDR3 DNA: TGTGCCAGCAGCTTCCGGGACAGCTCCTACAATGAGCAGTTCTTC; CDR3 protein: CASSFRDSSYNEQFF
J gene: TRBJ2-7; V gene: TRBV20-1; D gene: TRBD2; clone size: NA; CDR3 DNA: TGCAGTGCAAGCCCCCCCCCCGCTAAACGGGAGGCCTACGAGCAGTACTTC; CDR3 protein: CSASPPPAKREAYEQYF
J gene: TRBJ1-1; V gene: TRBV3-1; D gene: NA; clone size: NA; CDR3 DNA: TGTGCCAGCACCAAGGGTAGCGCGATGAACACTGAAGCTTTCTTT; CDR3 protein: CASTKGSAMNTEAFF
J gene: TRBJ2-5; V gene: TRBV5-1; D gene: NA; clone size: few; CDR3 DNA: TGCGCCAGCAGCTCGGGCCAGGGTCCCCAAGAGACCCAGTACTTC; CDR3 protein: CASSSGQGPQETQYF
J gene: TRBJ1-2; V gene: TRBV24-1; D gene: NA; clone size: NA; CDR3 DNA: TGTGCCACCAGTGATTCGGCAACCGGGCCCTATGGCTACACCTTC; CDR3 protein: CATSDSATGPYGYTF
J gene: TRBJ1-5; V gene: TRBV12-3/TRBV12-4; D gene: NA; clone size: NA; CDR3 DNA: TGTGCCAGCAGCCTTGGGGAGGGAGCGAATCAGCCCCAGCATTTT; CDR3 protein: CASSLGEGANQPQHF
J gene: TRBJ1-5; V gene: TRBV19; D gene: NA; clone size: few; CDR3 DNA: TGTGCCACCCTAGGGGCAGATTATAGCAATCAGCCCCAGCATTTT; CDR3 protein: CATLGADYSNQPQHF
J gene: TRBJ1-2; V gene: TRBV7-8; D gene: TRBD1; clone size: NA; CDR3 DNA: TGTGCCAGCAGCCTGGGACAGGGGGTGGACTATGGCTACACCTTC; CDR3 protein: CASSLGQGVDYGYTF
J gene: TRBJ2-1; V gene: TRBV28; D gene: NA; clone size: NA; CDR3 DNA: TGTGCCAGCAGTTTACCGGGACTTTACAATGAGCAGTTCTTC; CDR3 protein: CASSLPGLYNEQFF
J gene: TRBJ1-2; V gene: TRBV12-3/TRBV12-4; D gene: NA; clone size: few; CDR3 DNA: TGTGCCAGCAGTGCCGCGTGGGGCTACACCTTC; CDR3 protein: CASSAAWGYTF
J gene: TRBJ2-2; V gene: TRBV2; D gene: TRBD1; clone size: once; CDR3 DNA: TGTGCCAGCAGTGCAGGACAGGGATCCACCGGGGAGCTGTTTTTT; CDR3 protein: CASSAGQGSTGELFF
J gene: TRBJ2-2; V gene: TRBV9; D gene: NA; clone size: NA; CDR3 DNA: TGTGCCAGCGATAAAGGGAACACCGGGGAGCTGTTTTTT; CDR3 protein: CASDKGNTGELFF
J gene: TRBJ2-3; V gene: TRBV29-1; D gene: TRBD2; clone size: NA; CDR3 DNA: TGCAGCGTTGACGGAGGAGCGGGAGGGACAGATACGCAGTATTTT; CDR3 protein: CSVDGGAGGTDTQYF
J gene: TRBJ2-1; V gene: TRBV20-1; D gene: TRBD2; clone size: once; CDR3 DNA: TGCAGTGCTAGAGGCCAGGAGGCGGGAGTTTACAATGAGCAGTTCTTC; CDR3 protein: CSARGQEAGVYNEQFF
J gene: TRBJ1-6; V gene: TRBV18; D gene: TRBD1; clone size: NA; CDR3 DNA: TGTGCCAGCTCACCAGCTAACGGACAGGCAAATAATTCACCCCTCCACTTT; CDR3 protein: CASSPANGQANNSPLHF
J gene: TRBJ2-2; V gene: TRBV10-1; D gene: NA; clone size: NA; CDR3 DNA: TGCGCCAGCAGTGAGTCCCAGGGACGGTTGACCGGGGAGCTGTTTTTT; CDR3 protein: CASSESQGRLTGELFF
J gene: TRBJ2-7; V gene: TRBV5-4; D gene: TRBD2; clone size: NA; CDR3 DNA: TGTGCCAGCAGCTTCGGGACTAGCGGGAGTTACGAGCAGTACTTC; CDR3 protein: CASSFGTSGSYEQYF
J gene: TRBJ2-2; V gene: TRBV20-1; D gene: NA; clone size: few; CDR3 DNA: TGCAGTGCTAGAAGGCACTCGGGCACCGGGGAGCTGTTTTTT; CDR3 protein: CSARRHSGTGELFF
J gene: TRBJ2-7; V gene: TRBV20-1; D gene: TRBD1; clone size: NA; CDR3 DNA: TGCAGTGCTAGGGGGGACAGGGGACGGTACGAGCAGTACTTC; CDR3 protein: CSARGDRGRYEQYF
J gene: TRBJ2-2; V gene: TRBV7-3; D gene: NA; clone size: NA; CDR3 DNA: TGTGCCAGCAGCCCCCAGGACACCGGGGAGCTGTTTTTT; CDR3 protein: CASSPQDTGELFF
J gene: TRBJ1-1; V gene: TRBV6-5; D gene: NA; clone size: NA; CDR3 DNA: TGTGCCAGCAGTTACGAGGGGCTGACTGAAGCTTTCTTT; CDR3 protein: CASSYEGLTEAFF
J gene: TRBJ1-6; V gene: TRBV3-1; D gene: NA; clone size: NA; CDR3 DNA: TGTGCCAGCAGCAAAGCTGGCCAGACGCTTTCTAGCTCCTATAATTCACCCCTCCACTTT; CDR3 protein: CASSKAGQTLSSSYNSPLHF
J gene: TRBJ1-5; V gene: TRBV20-1; D gene: NA; clone size: NA; CDR3 DNA: TGCAGTGCAACCCTCAGGGGAAGCAATCAGCCCCAGCATTTT; CDR3 protein: CSATLRGSNQPQHF
J gene: TRBJ1-5; V gene: TRBV18; D gene: NA; clone size: NA; CDR3 DNA: TGTGCCAGCTCACCAGGACTTAGCAATCAGCCCCAGCATTTT; CDR3 protein: CASSPGLSNQPQHF
J gene: TRBJ1-2; V gene: TRBV2; D gene: NA; clone size: few; CDR3 DNA: TGTGCCAGCAGGCGGGCCCAAACGGTGACCAGGGTAGGTGGCTACACCTTC; CDR3 protein: CASRRAQTVTRVGGYTF
J gene: TRBJ2-1; V gene: TRBV6-2/TRBV6-3; D gene: NA; clone size: NA; CDR3 DNA: TGTGCCAGCAGCCGACGTGGGATCAAGAATGAGCAGTTCTTC; CDR3 protein: CASSRRGIKNEQFF
J gene: TRBJ2-3; V gene: TRBV7-3; D gene: NA; clone size: NA; CDR3 DNA: TGTGCCAGCAGCGCAAACCACGCCACAGATACGCAGTATTTT; CDR3 protein: CASSANHATDTQYF
J gene: TRBJ1-2; V gene: TRBV19; D gene: NA; clone size: few; CDR3 DNA: TGTGCCAGTAGTATTTGGACAAAGCCCTCCTATGGCTACACCTTC; CDR3 protein: CASSIWTKPSYGYTF
J gene: TRBJ1-5; V gene: TRBV10-3; D gene: NA; clone size: NA; CDR3 DNA: TGTGCCATCAGTGAGTCAGGTAATCAGCCCCAGCATTTT; CDR3 protein: CAISESGNQPQHF
J gene: TRBJ1-2; V gene: TRBV7-9; D gene: NA; clone size: few; CDR3 DNA: TGTGCCAGCAGCTTAGAACGAGCGAGCACCTTC; CDR3 protein: CASSLERASTF
J gene: TRBJ2-3; V gene: TRBV7-8; D gene: NA; clone size: NA; CDR3 DNA: TGTGCCAGCAGCTTAGAGGGGGGGTACACAGATACGCAGTATTTT; CDR3 protein: CASSLEGGYTDTQYF
J gene: TRBJ2-1; V gene: TRBV7-8; D gene: NA; clone size: NA; CDR3 DNA: TGTGCCAGCAGCTTAGGGACAGAGTACAATGAGCAGTTCTTC; CDR3 protein: CASSLGTEYNEQFF
J gene: TRBJ1-5; V gene: TRBV19; D gene: NA; clone size: NA; CDR3 DNA: TGTGCCAGTAGTTTCCAGGGCTGGGCTCAGCCCCAGCATTTT; CDR3 protein: CASSFQGWAQPQHF
J gene: TRBJ1-1; V gene: TRBV7-9; D gene: NA; clone size: NA; CDR3 DNA: TGTGCCAGCAGCTTAGTCGCGGGGCCGGCCACTGAAGCTTTCTTT; CDR3 protein: CASSLVAGPATEAFF
J gene: TRBJ2-1; V gene: TRBV7-3; D gene: NA; clone size: NA; CDR3 DNA: TGTGCCAGCAGCTTAGCGGGCTCCTACAATGAGCAGTTCTTC; CDR3 protein: CASSLAGSYNEQFF
J gene: TRBJ2-5; V gene: TRBV12-5; D gene: NA; clone size: NA; CDR3 DNA: TGTGCTAGTGGTTTGGGAGAGACCCAGTACTTC; CDR3 protein: CASGLGETQYF
J gene: TRBJ1-2; V gene: TRBV6-1; D gene: TRBD1; clone size: few; CDR3 DNA: TGTGCCAGCAGTGAAGCTGGGGACAGGTGGTACTATGGCTACACCTTC; CDR3 protein: CASSEAGDRWYYGYTF
J gene: TRBJ2-7; V gene: TRBV27; D gene: NA; clone size: few; CDR3 DNA: TGTGCCAGCAGTGTCGACAGCCTCTCCTACGAGCAGTACTTC; CDR3 protein: CASSVDSLSYEQYF
J gene: TRBJ2-5; V gene: TRBV5-1; D gene: NA; clone size: NA; CDR3 DNA: TGCGCCAGCAGCTTGATGGGTCAGATCCAAGAGACCCAGTACTTC; CDR3 protein: CASSLMGQIQETQYF
J gene: TRBJ1-2; V gene: TRBV5-5; D gene: TRBD1; clone size: few; CDR3 DNA: TGTGCCAGCAGACCCGACCGGGACAGATTGGGGTACACCTTC; CDR3 protein: CASRPDRDRLGYTF
J gene: TRBJ2-7; V gene: TRBV20-1; D gene: TRBD2; clone size: NA; CDR3 DNA: TGCAGTGCTAGATCTCCGGGACTAGCATCCGAGCAGTACTTC; CDR3 protein: CSARSPGLASEQYF
J gene: TRBJ2-7; V gene: TRBV7-2; D gene: NA; clone size: NA; CDR3 DNA: TGTGCCAGCAGCCAGTATGAGGTTACCTCCTACGAGCAGTACTTC; CDR3 protein: CASSQYEVTSYEQYF
J gene: TRBJ2-4; V gene: TRBV20-1; D gene: NA; clone size: few; CDR3 DNA: TGCAGTGCTACCCCGGACATTACTAGGCAGTACTTC; CDR3 protein: CSATPDITRQYF
J gene: TRBJ2-1; V gene: TRBV5-1; D gene: TRBD2; clone size: NA; CDR3 DNA: TGCGCCAGCAGACACGGGACTAGCGGGAGTACCTACAATGAGCAGTTCTTC; CDR3 protein: CASRHGTSGSTYNEQFF
J gene: TRBJ1-3; V gene: TRBV12-3/TRBV12-4; D gene: TRBD1; clone size: once; CDR3 DNA: TGTGCCAGCAGTCTTCAGGGGGTTGGAAACACCATATATTTT; CDR3 protein: CASSLQGVGNTIYF
J gene: TRBJ1-3; V gene: TRBV2; D gene: TRBD1; clone size: NA; CDR3 DNA: TGTGCCAGCCGGGGACAGCGCTCTGGAAACACCATATATTTT; CDR3 protein: CASRGQRSGNTIYF
J gene: TRBJ2-1; V gene: TRBV7-3; D gene: NA; clone size: few; CDR3 DNA: TGTGCCAGCAGTCGGACAGCTTCTCCCTACAATGAGCAGTTCTTC; CDR3 protein: CASSRTASPYNEQFF
J gene: TRBJ2-5; V gene: TRBV27; D gene: TRBD1; clone size: NA; CDR3 DNA: TGTGCCAGCAGCGGGACAGGGTTAGAGACCCAGTACTTC; CDR3 protein: CASSGTGLETQYF
J gene: TRBJ1-5; V gene: TRBV6-1; D gene: NA; clone size: NA; CDR3 DNA: TGTGCCAGCAGTAAGGAGTATAGCAATCAGCCCCAGCATTTT; CDR3 protein: CASSKEYSNQPQHF
J gene: TRBJ2-5; V gene: TRBV7-6; D gene: TRBD1; clone size: NA; CDR3 DNA: TGTGCCAGCAGCCTACAGGGGCTCCAAGAGACCCAGTACTTC; CDR3 protein: CASSLQGLQETQYF
J gene: TRBJ1-5; V gene: TRBV24-1; D gene: NA; clone size: NA; CDR3 DNA: TGTGCCACCAGTGACCCGAGCGGGGGGGAGAGTCAGCCCCAGCATTTT; CDR3 protein: CATSDPSGGESQPQHF
J gene: TRBJ1-5; V gene: TRBV20-1; D gene: TRBD1; clone size: few; CDR3 DNA: TGCAGTGCTGGAAGACAGGGGAGCAATCAGCCCCAGCATTTT; CDR3 protein: CSAGRQGSNQPQHF
J gene: TRBJ1-5; V gene: TRBV5-8; D gene: NA; clone size: NA; CDR3 DNA: TGTGCCAGCAGCTTTGGAGGCAGGAGACTTTATAGCAATCAGCCCCAGCATTTT; CDR3 protein: CASSFGGRRLYSNQPQHF
J gene: TRBJ2-7; V gene: TRBV20-1; D gene: NA; clone size: NA; CDR3 DNA: TGCAGTGCTAGATTACAGGGAATCTACGAGCAGTACTTC; CDR3 protein: CSARLQGIYEQYF
J gene: TRBJ1-1; V gene: TRBV6-1; D gene: NA; clone size: NA; CDR3 DNA: TGTGCCAGCAGTGTTCCAGGGGAGGTAGCTTTCTTT; CDR3 protein: CASSVPGEVAFF
J gene: TRBJ2-7; V gene: TRBV6-1; D gene: TRBD2; clone size: NA; CDR3 DNA: TGTGCCAGCAGCTATGGGATAGCGGGACTAAACTACGAGCAGTACTTC; CDR3 protein: CASSYGIAGLNYEQYF
J gene: TRBJ2-2; V gene: TRBV6-5; D gene: TRBD1; clone size: NA; CDR3 DNA: TGTGCCAGCAGTTACGAGAGGGGGCGAGAGAACACCGGGGAGCTGTTTTTT; CDR3 protein: CASSYERGRENTGELFF